A single sample gave rise to the 13 T cell receptor beta chains below, sequenced in a study of cytomegalovirus exposure and HLA in healthy donors (dated by TCRdb to 2016 to 2017). Libraries were prepared through the immunoSEQ multiplex PCR assay. For the multiplex PCR, a mixture combining 60 forward primers for TCR Vbeta segments and 13 reverse primers for TCR Jbeta segments was used. TCRdb took this table from immuneACCESS and kept in-frame rearrangements with V and J called. Such tables lack part of the clones; where checked against another copy, unresolved V genes explain under half of the gap, and the rest is unexplained. The sample profile shows around 150,000 clones; approximately 80% of them were found once. Of the sample, more than 3.5% falls within the top ten clones. Sequencing was performed on PBMCs. Receptors were obtained from a woman between 40 and 50 years old in good health and CMV-seropositive.

This clone was observed once. The rearrangement links TRBV2 to TRBJ1-1; D is unclear. CDR3 length: 11 amino acids. Germline V gives CDR1 SNHLY, CDR2 FYNNEI. V was clipped by 7 bases and J by 7 bases, with 10 bases between them. Here the CDR3 DNA reads TGTGCCAGCACCACTCGGGATGAAGCTTTCTTT. This sequence encodes CASTTRDEAFF.

J is TRBJ1-5 and V is TRBV28; TRBD1 matches 9 bases. This CDR3 contains 18 residues. The trim removed 4 bases at V and 6 bases at J, leaving 16 bases unmatched. Germline V CDR1 and CDR2: MDHEN, SYDVKM. The CDR3 reads CASSSLSGQGGFSQPQHF. The CDR3 nucleotides are TGTGCCAGCAGTTCACTCTCGGGACAGGGAGGGTTTAGTCAGCCCCAGCATTTT.

The chain recombines TRBV13 with TRBJ1-1, with D possibly being TRBD1 (6 bases). CDR1 is PRHDT, CDR2 FYEKMQ, per germline (reference sequence). The V end was cut by 8 bases, the J end by 5 bases, with 15 bases between. The CDR3 loop spans 13 amino acids. The CDR3 loop reads CASSLGHRTEAFF. For the CDR3, the DNA is TGTGCCAGCTCGTTGGGACATCGAACTGAAGCTTTCTTT.

This chain links TRBV28 with TRBJ2-7; TRBD1 might be the D (5 bases). Germline assignment: CDR1 MDHEN and CDR2 SYDVKM. Trimming took 10 bases from V and 0 from J, leaving 16 bases between them. This CDR3 contains 14 residues. CDR3 in amino acids: CAITNRLRSYEQYF. The CDR3 DNA sequence: TGTGCCATCACAAACAGGTTGCGCTCCTACGAGCAGTACTTC.

The V call is TRBV6-1, the J call TRBJ2-6; D remains unclear. This CDR3 comprises 14 residues. Trimming removed 8 bases at V and 0 bases at J, with 8 bases between. Per germline, CDR1 MNHNS and CDR2 SASEGT. The CDR3 sequence: CASCHSSGANVLTF. The CDR3 DNA follows: TGTGCCAGCTGCCACAGCTCTGGGGCCAACGTCCTGACTTTC.

This rearrangement joins TRBV18 to TRBJ2-1; tentative D call: TRBD2 (5 bases). The ends were cut back, 4 bases at V and 15 bases at J, with 13 bases in the middle. The germline gives CDR1 KGHSH, CDR2 LQKENI. This CDR3 is 11 amino acids long. CDR3 sequence: CASSRNSDPFF. The CDR3 DNA reads as TGTGCCAGCTCACGTAATAGCGACCCGTTCTTC.

This clone was counted a few times. The CDR3, as DNA: TGCGCCAGCAGCTTGGTAGGAGGGTTTCTTGAAGCTTTCTTT. This translates into CASSLVGGFLEAFF. The rearrangement links TRBV5-1 to TRBJ1-1; D is undetermined. With 0 bases removed from V and 7 bases from J, the gap between germline ends came to 13 bases. Germline V gene lookup returns CDR1 SGHRS and CDR2 YFSETQ. This CDR3 comprises 14 residues.

The chain recombines TRBV4-1 with TRBJ1-4; a weak D match, TRBD1 (6 bases). Looked up from germline, CDR1 is MGHRA and CDR2 is YSYEKL. Trimming cost V 0 bases and J 8 bases, with 22 bases left between them. The CDR3 spans 18 residues. The DNA of the CDR3 is TGCGCCAGCAGCCAAGATCCCTGGCAGGGGTCGGCAGAAGAAAAACTGTTTTTT. Amino acids: CASSQDPWQGSAEEKLFF.

V gene TRBV27 combines with J gene TRBJ2-1, with TRBD1 identical over 7 bases. Germline V gene data show CDR1 as MNHEY and CDR2 as SMNVEV (reference sequence). With 3 bases clipped from V and 8 bases from J, the junction kept 4 bases outside the gene matches. The CDR3 consists of 13 residues. The DNA for the CDR3 is TGTGCCAGCAGTTTCTACAGGGGTCATGAGCAGTTCTTC. Protein: CASSFYRGHEQFF.

The chain employs TRBV7-9 and TRBJ2-1; D may be TRBD1 (5 bases). The CDR3 covers 15 residues. Trimming stripped 5 bases from V and 3 bases from J, with 14 bases between. Germline-derived CDR1 and CDR2 are SEHNR and FQNEAQ (reference sequence). The CDR3 DNA reads TGTGCCAGCAGCGAACAGGCAGCAGTCTACAATGAGCAGTTCTTC. This gives the protein CASSEQAAVYNEQFF.

The chain recombines TRBV18 with TRBJ1-2, with 7 bases aligning to TRBD1. The CDR3 spans 16 residues. V shed 0 bases and J 2 bases; nucleotides not matched to a gene: 6. Germline V gives CDR1 KGHSH, CDR2 LQKENI. CDR3 loop: CASSPPNRGQNYGYTF. DNA for the CDR3: TGTGCCAGCTCACCACCGAATCGGGGACAGAACTATGGCTACACCTTC.

The chain employs TRBV7-9 and TRBJ1-2; TRBD1 is a possible D gene (5 bases). The CDR3 length is 12 residues. Between the trimmed V and J ends, which lost 8 bases and 6 bases, there was a span of 13 bases. The germline CDR1 and CDR2 sequences are SEHNR and FQNEAQ (reference sequence). For the CDR3, the DNA is TGTGCCAGCGGTTTGCGGGGCAATGGCTACACCTTC. Protein: CASGLRGNGYTF. The variable domain in full, with the rest retrieved from reference TRBV7-9 and TRBJ1-2, is DTGVSQNPRHKITKRGQNVTFRCDPISEHNRLYWYRQTLGQGPEFLTYFQNEAQLEKSRLLSDRFSAERPKGSFSTLEIQRTEQGDSAMYLCASGLRGNGYTFGSGTRLTVV.

This rearrangement joins TRBV30 to TRBJ2-1; 10 bases agree with TRBD1. V dropped 8 bases and J dropped 6; count of bases not matched to a gene: 10. This CDR3 is built from 14 residues. Germline lookup yields CDR1 GTSNPN and CDR2 SVGIG (reference sequence). Here the CDR3 reads CAGYRDRGINEQFF. The DNA for the CDR3 is TGTGCCGGCTACCGGGACAGGGGAATCAATGAGCAGTTCTTC.